This paragraph reports one T cell receptor beta chain. The data originate from a study of blood T cell repertoires in COVID-19. Study-level background: Sites across the United States, Italy and Spain contributed samples from acute and convalescent COVID-19.

Unmatched junction bases numbered 3, after V lost 1 base and J lost 1 base. The CDR3 sequence is 16 residues long. Per the germline V gene, CDR1 is SEHNR and CDR2 is FQNEAQ (reference sequence). Seattle researchers signed up patients amid active infection and tracked them longitudinally. Methods used by the authors: Estimates of nucleated cell counts were drawn from the amplification of reference gene primers. Data came from immunoSEQ multiplex PCR; TCRdb stores just in-frame clones and leaves some out. For V, J and clone size, that table is used; D and trimming come from the DNA. This table has some 73,000 clones, approximately 86% appearing once.

The origin of this receptor is an elderly man with COVID-19, enrolled during active disease. The rearrangement uses TRBV7-9 and TRBJ2-2; 7 bases align to TRBD1. Sequencing was carried out using peripheral blood. This chain's CDR3 is CASSLEGALNTGELFF. CDR3 bases: TGTGCCAGCAGCTTAGAGGGGGCACTGAACACCGGGGAGCTGTTTTTT.